These T cell receptor beta chains were read from a single sample in a study of cytomegalovirus exposure and HLA in healthy donors. The protocol was immunoSEQ multiplex PCR, while the TCRdb copy is restricted to in-frame clones and leaves out a portion. Among about 360,000 clones listed, about nine tenths were seen once. The source material was PBMCs. Every receptor here comes from a woman aged 18-29 years in good health and CMV-seronegative. Each CDR3 is given with its conserved first and last residue. A D gene is named only where the DNA matches it firmly. Only some rows state a clone size, as once, few, many or a class for expanded clones.

V: TRBV4-1; J: TRBJ1-5; size: many; D: TRBD1; CDR3: CASSQDSTGSNQPQHF; DNA: TGCGCCAGCAGCCAAGATTCGACAGGGTCCAATCAGCCCCAGCATTTT
V: TRBV29-1; J: TRBJ1-2; size: -; D: -; CDR3: CSVPDRRFYGYTF; DNA: TGCAGCGTTCCTGACAGACGGTTCTATGGCTACACCTTC
V: TRBV15; J: TRBJ1-1; size: -; D: -; CDR3: CATSTSGTEAFF; DNA: TGTGCCACCAGCACCTCAGGCACTGAAGCTTTCTTT
V: TRBV5-1; J: TRBJ1-1; size: -; D: -; CDR3: CASSYGMRTEAFF; DNA: TGCGCCAGCAGCTACGGGATGAGGACTGAAGCTTTCTTT
V: TRBV7-9; J: TRBJ1-1; size: -; D: -; CDR3: CASSLGTTMNTEAFF; DNA: TGTGCCAGCAGCTTAGGGACAACCATGAACACTGAAGCTTTCTTT
V: TRBV5-4; J: TRBJ2-3; size: -; D: -; CDR3: CASSHAGDRSTDTQYF; DNA: TGTGCCAGCAGCCACGCCGGAGATCGAAGCACAGATACGCAGTATTTT
V: TRBV7-9; J: TRBJ1-4; size: -; D: TRBD1; CDR3: CASSFSRQGMVNEKLFF; DNA: TGTGCCAGCAGCTTTTCTAGACAGGGGATGGTTAATGAAAAACTGTTTTTT
V: TRBV5-1; J: TRBJ2-3; size: -; D: -; CDR3: CASSLAGQGHSADTQYF; DNA: TGCGCCAGCAGCTTGGCCGGGCAGGGACACTCAGCAGATACGCAGTATTTT
V: TRBV6-4; J: TRBJ2-3; size: few; D: TRBD2; CDR3: CASSASGGATDTQYF; DNA: TGTGCCAGCAGTGCTAGCGGGGGGGCCACAGATACGCAGTATTTT
V: TRBV19; J: TRBJ1-5; size: -; D: -; CDR3: CASTTNRVQPQHF; DNA: TGTGCCAGTACTACTAACAGGGTCCAGCCCCAGCATTTT
V: TRBV4-1; J: TRBJ1-1; size: -; D: -; CDR3: CASSGFAGLNTEAFF; DNA: TGCGCCAGCAGCGGCTTCGCGGGGCTAAACACTGAAGCTTTCTTT
V: TRBV7-9; J: TRBJ1-5; size: -; D: -; CDR3: CASSFSGNNQPQHF; DNA: TGTGCCAGCAGCTTTTCCGGGAATAATCAGCCCCAGCATTTT
V: TRBV14; J: TRBJ2-1; size: -; D: -; CDR3: CASSRDNSYNEQFF; DNA: TGTGCCAGCAGCCGGGACAACTCCTACAATGAGCAGTTCTTC
V: TRBV7-8; J: TRBJ2-1; size: -; D: -; CDR3: CASSIGTSQYNEQFF; DNA: TGTGCCAGCAGCATAGGGACTTCTCAATACAATGAGCAGTTCTTC
V: TRBV19; J: TRBJ2-7; size: -; D: -; CDR3: CASSISAQGSYEQYF; DNA: TGTGCCAGTAGTATCTCGGCCCAGGGTTCCTACGAGCAGTACTTC
V: TRBV28; J: TRBJ1-6; size: -; D: -; CDR3: CASSSPVAYNSPLHF; DNA: TGTGCCAGCAGTTCCCCGGTAGCGTATAATTCACCCCTCCACTTT
V: TRBV5-1; J: TRBJ2-2; size: -; D: TRBD1; CDR3: CASSQGLGTATGELFF; DNA: TGCGCCAGCAGCCAAGGTTTAGGGACAGCCACCGGGGAGCTGTTTTTT
V: TRBV2; J: TRBJ1-1; size: -; D: -; CDR3: CASTGASSLNTEAFF; DNA: TGTGCCAGCACAGGGGCTTCTTCTTTGAACACTGAAGCTTTCTTT
V: TRBV5-1; J: TRBJ2-5; size: -; D: -; CDR3: CASSFGGETQYF; DNA: TGCGCCAGCAGCTTTGGGGGGGAGACCCAGTACTTC
V: TRBV18; J: TRBJ1-2; size: -; D: -; CDR3: CASSPETDYGYTF; DNA: TGTGCCAGCTCACCAGAAACAGACTATGGCTACACCTTC
V: TRBV2; J: TRBJ2-7; size: -; D: TRBD2; CDR3: CASRVRTSGNYEQYF; DNA: TGTGCCAGCAGGGTCAGGACTAGCGGTAACTACGAGCAGTACTTC
V: TRBV28; J: TRBJ2-1; size: -; D: TRBD2; CDR3: CASSLPGGPHNEQFF; DNA: TGTGCCAGCAGTCTACCGGGGGGGCCCCACAATGAGCAGTTCTTC
V: TRBV29-1; J: TRBJ1-2; size: once; D: -; CDR3: CSVAVGGPTLGCTF; DNA: TGCAGCGTTGCCGTGGGGGGGCCAACCTTGGGCTGCACCTTC
V: TRBV18; J: TRBJ1-2; size: -; D: -; CDR3: CASSPERNYGYTF; DNA: TGTGCCAGCTCACCGGAGAGGAACTATGGCTACACCTTC
V: TRBV25-1; J: TRBJ2-2; size: -; D: -; CDR3: CASSDVSGELFF; DNA: TGTGCCAGCAGTGATGTATCCGGGGAGCTGTTTTTT
V: TRBV29-1; J: TRBJ1-2; size: once; D: -; CDR3: CSATTGTSDYTF; DNA: TGCAGCGCAACAACAGGGACCTCGGACTACACCTTC
V: TRBV28; J: TRBJ2-7; size: -; D: -; CDR3: CASSLILAATYEQYF; DNA: TGTGCCAGCAGTTTAATCCTTGCGGCTACCTACGAGCAGTACTTC
V: TRBV7-2; J: TRBJ2-1; size: -; D: TRBD2; CDR3: CASRYGGRAGNEQFF; DNA: TGTGCCAGCAGGTACGGGGGGAGGGCCGGAAATGAGCAGTTCTTC
V: TRBV27; J: TRBJ1-4; size: -; D: -; CDR3: CASSSRARTNEKLFF; DNA: TGTGCCAGCAGTTCCAGGGCGAGGACTAATGAAAAACTGTTTTTT
V: TRBV9; J: TRBJ2-1; size: once; D: TRBD2; CDR3: CASSSGGGLNEQFF; DNA: TGTGCCAGCAGCTCCGGGGGGGGGCTCAATGAGCAGTTCTTC
V: TRBV6-5; J: TRBJ1-5; size: -; D: -; CDR3: CASSRDIPPNQPQHF; DNA: TGTGCCAGCAGTAGGGACATTCCTCCAAATCAGCCCCAGCATTTT
V: TRBV28; J: TRBJ1-1; size: -; D: -; CDR3: CASRVGTQQLNTEAFF; DNA: TGTGCCAGCAGGGTCGGGACACAGCAATTGAACACTGAAGCTTTCTTT
V: TRBV2; J: TRBJ2-1; size: -; D: TRBD2; CDR3: CASSDSSGGLYNEQFF; DNA: TGTGCCAGCAGTGACAGTAGCGGGGGTTTGTACAATGAGCAGTTCTTC
V: TRBV14; J: TRBJ1-2; size: -; D: TRBD1; CDR3: CASSQAQVPITGTGGYGYTF; DNA: TGTGCCAGCAGCCAGGCCCAAGTCCCCATTACCGGGACAGGAGGCTATGGCTACACCTTC
V: TRBV28; J: TRBJ2-3; size: -; D: -; CDR3: CASSSAKRSYNSSTDTQYF; DNA: TGTGCCAGCAGTTCCGCCAAACGGAGCTACAATTCTAGCACAGATACGCAGTATTTT
V: TRBV7-2; J: TRBJ2-7; size: -; D: TRBD2; CDR3: CASSQTSGFPYEQYF; DNA: TGTGCCAGCAGCCAAACTAGCGGGTTCCCCTACGAGCAGTACTTC
V: TRBV2; J: TRBJ2-1; size: -; D: TRBD1; CDR3: CASSTPGQPTVYEQFF; DNA: TGTGCCAGCAGCACTCCGGGACAGCCTACAGTATATGAGCAGTTCTTC
V: TRBV15; J: TRBJ1-5; size: few; D: -; CDR3: CATAADSGSPPQHF; DNA: TGTGCCACGGCTGCCGATTCAGGCTCGCCGCCCCAGCATTTT
V: TRBV5-1; J: TRBJ1-2; size: few; D: -; CDR3: CASSPRGNRYTF; DNA: TGCGCCAGCAGCCCCCGCGGCAACCGCTACACCTTC
V: TRBV28; J: TRBJ2-3; size: -; D: TRBD2; CDR3: CASSPRLAGVTDTQYF; DNA: TGTGCCAGCAGTCCCCGACTAGCGGGGGTCACAGATACGCAGTATTTT
V: TRBV7-2; J: TRBJ1-1; size: -; D: -; CDR3: CASSLAPSPGDTEAFF; DNA: TGTGCCAGCAGCTTAGCCCCGTCCCCGGGGGACACTGAAGCTTTCTTT
V: TRBV7-2; J: TRBJ1-2; size: -; D: TRBD1; CDR3: CASSPDRGRITF; DNA: TGTGCCAGCAGCCCCGACAGGGGGCGAATCACCTTC
V: TRBV28; J: TRBJ1-1; size: -; D: TRBD1; CDR3: CASSPDPTGWTEAFF; DNA: TGTGCCAGCAGTCCAGACCCGACAGGGTGGACTGAAGCTTTCTTT
V: TRBV19; J: TRBJ2-1; size: -; D: TRBD1; CDR3: CASSIAQRTGHNEQFF; DNA: TGTGCCAGTAGTATAGCTCAAAGGACAGGGCACAATGAGCAGTTCTTC
V: TRBV28; J: TRBJ1-2; size: few; D: TRBD1; CDR3: CASSSQGGYGYTF; DNA: TGTGCCAGCAGTTCTCAGGGGGGCTATGGCTACACCTTC
V: TRBV5-1; J: TRBJ2-6; size: -; D: TRBD1; CDR3: CASSLAGGGANVLTF; DNA: TGCGCCAGCAGCTTGGCAGGGGGAGGGGCCAACGTCCTGACTTTC
V: TRBV5-1; J: TRBJ2-5; size: -; D: TRBD2; CDR3: CASSPSPNGGNDIQYF; DNA: TGCGCCAGCAGCCCCTCCCCGAACGGGGGGAATGATATCCAGTACTTC
V: TRBV2; J: TRBJ2-2; size: -; D: TRBD1; CDR3: CASSPDRGRGTGELFF; DNA: TGTGCCAGCAGTCCTGACAGGGGACGCGGCACCGGGGAGCTGTTTTTT
V: TRBV27; J: TRBJ1-4; size: few; D: TRBD1; CDR3: CASSLQGAGDEKLFF; DNA: TGTGCCAGCAGCCTACAGGGGGCAGGGGATGAAAAACTGTTTTTT
V: TRBV6-1; J: TRBJ2-7; size: -; D: -; CDR3: CASSPQGYEQYF; DNA: TGTGCCAGCAGCCCCCAGGGGTACGAGCAGTACTTC
V: TRBV7-9; J: TRBJ2-5; size: -; D: TRBD1; CDR3: CASSLAPGGQYF; DNA: TGTGCCAGCAGCTTAGCCCCAGGGGGCCAGTACTTC
V: TRBV2; J: TRBJ1-4; size: -; D: -; CDR3: CASSDSTGLFEKLFF; DNA: TGTGCCAGCAGTGACTCCACAGGGTTGTTCGAAAAACTGTTTTTT